This T cell receptor (beta chain) is drawn from a study of T cell responses to AZD1222 COVID-19 vaccine. Measured with immunoSEQ multiplex PCR; TCRdb has only the in-frame clones, and not every one. The table includes over 95,000 clones, 80% to 95% detected once. V was clipped by 9 bases and J by 1 base, with 13 bases between them. The length of the CDR3 is 14 residues. CDR1 is KGHDR and CDR2 is SFDVKD in the germline V gene. The sequences come from peripheral blood, collected 28 days after the second AZD1222 dose. The receptor was derived from an adult who received the AZD1222 COVID-19 vaccine. This chain links TRBV24-1 with TRBJ2-3; maybe TRBD2 (6 bases). The CDR3: CATGLTGGTDTQYF. The CDR3 nucleotides read TGTGCCACCGGTTTGACGGGGGGCACAGATACGCAGTATTTT.